This is a list of T cell receptor beta chains from one sample in a study of blood T cell repertoires in COVID-19. Using immunoSEQ multiplex PCR, the repertoire was profiled, and TCRdb retains in-frame clones only, with some absent. The table shows fewer than 110,000 clones, with approximately 90% occurring only once. Sequencing input: peripheral blood. These receptors came from a man aged 50 or older with active or convalescent COVID-19. Each CDR3 is given with its conserved first and last residue. D genes are given only for firm matches. Part of the rows lack a size; the others show once, few, many or a class for expanded clones.

d_call,clone_size,v_call,j_call,cdr3_nt,cdr3_aa
TRBD2,NA,TRBV13,TRBJ2-1,TGTGCCAGCAGTTTCCGGGGGGAGACCTCCTACAATGAGCAGTTCTTC,CASSFRGETSYNEQFF
TRBD1,NA,TRBV27,TRBJ1-2,TGTGCCAGCAGTTCGACAGGGGGCGCAATCAATGGCTACACCTTC,CASSSTGGAINGYTF
NA,NA,TRBV7-6,TRBJ1-2,TGTGCCAGCAGCTTGTCCACAATACAGGCATCCTATGGCTACACCTTC,CASSLSTIQASYGYTF
TRBD1,once,TRBV4-3,TRBJ2-2,TGCGCCAGCAGCCAAGGACAGGGGGTGAGCACCGGGGAGCTGTTTTTT,CASSQGQGVSTGELFF
TRBD2,NA,TRBV7-8,TRBJ2-5,TGTGCCAGCAGCGGGCGGGGACTAGCGGAAGAGACCCAGTACTTC,CASSGRGLAEETQYF
TRBD2,NA,TRBV11-2,TRBJ2-7,TGTGCCAGCGGGGGGTTGGCGGGAGGGCTCTACGAGCAGTACTTC,CASGGLAGGLYEQYF
TRBD2,once,TRBV24-1,TRBJ2-1,TGTGCCACCAGTGATCTCACCCCCTCACTTAGCGGGAGAGGCAATGAGCAGTTCTTC,CATSDLTPSLSGRGNEQFF
TRBD1,NA,TRBV6-5,TRBJ1-2,TGTGCCAGCAGTCCGAGGACAGGGGGTGGCTACACCTTC,CASSPRTGGGYTF
TRBD2,NA,TRBV28,TRBJ2-1,TGTGCCAGCAGTTTAACGGCTCGACTAGCGGGAGCCGAGCAGTTCTTC,CASSLTARLAGAEQFF
NA,NA,TRBV27,TRBJ2-3,TGTGCCAGCAGTTTATCCCGGGACACAGATACGCAGTATTTT,CASSLSRDTDTQYF
TRBD1,NA,TRBV5-1,TRBJ1-2,TGCGCCAGCAGTTCAACCGGGACAGCCTATGGCTACACCTTC,CASSSTGTAYGYTF
TRBD1,NA,TRBV14,TRBJ1-1,TGTGCCAGCGGCTGGACAGGGAGCACTGAAGCTTTCTTT,CASGWTGSTEAFF
NA,NA,TRBV6-2/TRBV6-3,TRBJ1-4,TGTGCCAGCAGTCCACCGGGTTCAAATGAAAAACTGTTTTTT,CASSPPGSNEKLFF
NA,NA,TRBV27,TRBJ2-7,TGTGCCAGCAGTTTTGGACAGAAGATCTACTACGAGCAGTACTTC,CASSFGQKIYYEQYF
NA,NA,TRBV2,TRBJ1-6,TGTGCCAGCGGATTGTCATCGGGTCGCTCACCCCTCCACTTT,CASGLSSGRSPLHF
NA,NA,TRBV29-1,TRBJ1-2,TGCAGCGTTGAGGGCAGTAACTATGGCTACACCTTC,CSVEGSNYGYTF
TRBD2,NA,TRBV10-3,TRBJ2-7,TGTGCCATCAGGGAGGGGCTAGCGGGATGGTACGAGCAGTACTTC,CAIREGLAGWYEQYF
TRBD1,NA,TRBV5-1,TRBJ1-6,TGCGCCAGCAGCTCGCAGGGACAGGGGGGAAATTCACCCCTCCACTTT,CASSSQGQGGNSPLHF
TRBD1,NA,TRBV11-3,TRBJ2-1,TGTGCCAGCAGCCCAGGGACAGACAATGAGCAGTTCTTC,CASSPGTDNEQFF
TRBD2,NA,TRBV5-1,TRBJ2-2,TGCGCCAGCAGCCAGGGACTAGCATTCACCACCGGGGAGCTGTTTTTT,CASSQGLAFTTGELFF
NA,once,TRBV7-6,TRBJ2-3,TGTGCCAGCAGCCAACGAGGGCCAGATACGCAGTATTTT,CASSQRGPDTQYF
NA,few,TRBV2,TRBJ1-5,TGTGCCAGCAGTGCAGGCGAGAGCAATCAGCCCCAGCATTTT,CASSAGESNQPQHF
NA,NA,TRBV3-1/TRBV3-2,TRBJ2-3,TGTGCCAGCAGCCCCGGGACTTCTAGCACAGATACGCAGTATTTT,CASSPGTSSTDTQYF
TRBD2,once,TRBV27,TRBJ2-1,TGTGCCAGCAGTTTCGGTAGCGGGAGGTTCAATGAGCAGTTCTTC,CASSFGSGRFNEQFF
TRBD1,NA,TRBV15,TRBJ2-7,TGTGCCACCAGCAGAGATCCGGGACAGGGCTACGAGCAGTACTTC,CATSRDPGQGYEQYF
NA,NA,TRBV5-1,TRBJ1-2,TGCGCCAGCAGCCCCTCACAGGGTCAGGGCGGCTACACCTTC,CASSPSQGQGGYTF
TRBD1,NA,TRBV6-5,TRBJ2-7,TGTGCCAGCAGTTACTCGGGGGACAGCTACGAGCAGTACTTC,CASSYSGDSYEQYF
TRBD2,NA,TRBV9,TRBJ2-7,TGTGCCAGCAGCCCTCGGACTAGCGGAACCTACGAGCAGTACTTC,CASSPRTSGTYEQYF
TRBD2,NA,TRBV10-3,TRBJ2-5,TGTGCCATCAGTGAGTCGGCGGGGGGCGCGGGAGACGAGACCCAGTACTTC,CAISESAGGAGDETQYF
TRBD1,NA,TRBV4-3,TRBJ2-3,TGCGCCAGCAGCCAAGATGTGGACAGGGGTTTAGCGCAGTATTTT,CASSQDVDRGLAQYF
TRBD1,NA,TRBV29-1,TRBJ1-1,TGCAGCATTTTAGGACAGGGGGCAAGGACTGAAGCTTTCTTT,CSILGQGARTEAFF
TRBD1,NA,TRBV30,TRBJ1-1,TGTGCCTCACCTACCGGACAGGGAGGCACTGAAGCTTTCTTT,CASPTGQGGTEAFF